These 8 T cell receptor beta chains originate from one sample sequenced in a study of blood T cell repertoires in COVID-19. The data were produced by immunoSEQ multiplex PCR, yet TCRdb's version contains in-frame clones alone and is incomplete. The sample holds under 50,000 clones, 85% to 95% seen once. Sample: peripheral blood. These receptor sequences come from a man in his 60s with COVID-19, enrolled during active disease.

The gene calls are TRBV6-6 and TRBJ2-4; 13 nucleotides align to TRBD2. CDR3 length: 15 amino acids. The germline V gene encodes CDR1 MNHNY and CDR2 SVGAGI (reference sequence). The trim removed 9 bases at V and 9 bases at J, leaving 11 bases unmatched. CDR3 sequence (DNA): TGTGCCAGTGTACCCATTAGGACTAGCGGGGGCATTCAGTACTTC. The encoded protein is CASVPIRTSGGIQYF.

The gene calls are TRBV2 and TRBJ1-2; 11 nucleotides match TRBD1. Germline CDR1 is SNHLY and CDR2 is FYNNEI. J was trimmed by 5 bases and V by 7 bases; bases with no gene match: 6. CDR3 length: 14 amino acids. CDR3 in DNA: TGTGCCAGCAAAAACGGACAGGGGGCTTATGGCTACACCTTC. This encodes CASKNGQGAYGYTF.

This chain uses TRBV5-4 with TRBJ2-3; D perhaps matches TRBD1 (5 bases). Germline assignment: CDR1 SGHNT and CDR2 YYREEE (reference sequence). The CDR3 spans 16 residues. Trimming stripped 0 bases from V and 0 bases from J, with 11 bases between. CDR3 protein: CASSLVGPVSTDTQYF. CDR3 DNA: TGTGCCAGCAGCTTGGTGGGGCCGGTTAGCACAGATACGCAGTATTTT.

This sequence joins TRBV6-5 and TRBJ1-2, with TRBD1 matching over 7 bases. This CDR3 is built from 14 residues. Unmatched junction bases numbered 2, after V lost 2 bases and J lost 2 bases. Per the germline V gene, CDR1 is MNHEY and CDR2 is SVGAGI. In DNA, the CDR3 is TGTGCCAGCAGTTACGGACAGGACAACTATGGCTACACCTTC. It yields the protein CASSYGQDNYGYTF.

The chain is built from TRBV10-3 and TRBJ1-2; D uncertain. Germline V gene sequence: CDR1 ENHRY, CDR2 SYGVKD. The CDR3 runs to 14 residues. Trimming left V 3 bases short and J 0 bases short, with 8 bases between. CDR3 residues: CAISDSVTNYGYTF. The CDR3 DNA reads TGTGCCATCAGTGACTCGGTAACTAACTATGGCTACACCTTC.

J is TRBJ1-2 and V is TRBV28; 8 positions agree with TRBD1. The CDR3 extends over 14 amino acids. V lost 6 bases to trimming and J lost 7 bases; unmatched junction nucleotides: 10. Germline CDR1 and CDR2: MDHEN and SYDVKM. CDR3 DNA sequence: TGTGCCAGCAGCCCCAGACAGGGGACAGTTGGCTACACCTTC. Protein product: CASSPRQGTVGYTF.

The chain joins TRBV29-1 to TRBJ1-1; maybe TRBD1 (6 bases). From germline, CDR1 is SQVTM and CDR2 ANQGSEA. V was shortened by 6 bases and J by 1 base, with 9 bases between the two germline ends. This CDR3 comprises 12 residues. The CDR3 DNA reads TGCAGCGTCGGACAGAGGAACACTGAAGCTTTCTTT. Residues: CSVGQRNTEAFF.

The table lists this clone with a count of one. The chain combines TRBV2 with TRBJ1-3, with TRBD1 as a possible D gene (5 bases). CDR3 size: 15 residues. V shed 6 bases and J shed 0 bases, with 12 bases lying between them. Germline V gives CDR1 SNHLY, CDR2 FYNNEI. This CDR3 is CASSDSGSSGNTIYF. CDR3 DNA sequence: TGTGCCAGCAGCGACAGTGGTTCCTCTGGAAACACCATATATTTT.